One sample yielded the 4 T cell receptor beta chains listed below, sequenced in a study of identical twins. One entry per CDR3 protein results from TCRdb running MiXCR on the 5' RACE reads. The sample lists 690,000 or so distinct CDR3 sequences, 5.5% to 7.5% occurring once. Material: naive T cells sorted from blood. The receptors come from a man aged 18 to 35 in good health.

This sequence joins TRBV24-1 and TRBJ1-5; maybe TRBD1 (5 bases). The V end was cut by 8 bases, the J end by 7 bases, with 14 bases between. CDR3 length equals 13 residues. Per germline, CDR1 KGHDR and CDR2 SFDVKD. The CDR3 nucleotides read TGTGCCACCATGTACGTGCGGGGCCAGCCCCAGCATTTT. It is translated as CATMYVRGQPQHF.

This clonotype was seen at least ten times. This chain uses TRBV29-1 with TRBJ1-2; no clear D gene. The CDR3 spans 17 residues. V dropped 0 bases and J dropped 4 bases, with 21 bases sitting between them. Germline V CDR1 and CDR2: SQVTM, ANQGSEA. In DNA form, the CDR3 reads TGCAGCGTTGAAGATTGGCGCCGGGAGGGAAAAGGCTATGGCTACACCTTC. As protein: CSVEDWRREGKGYGYTF.

The table lists this clonotype with many counts. The gene calls are TRBV12-3 or TRBV12-4 and TRBJ2-7; possibly TRBD1 or TRBD2 for D (5 bases each). Between the trimmed V and J ends, which lost 6 bases and 2 bases, there was a span of 20 bases. CDR3 length equals 16 residues. In DNA form, the CDR3 reads TGTGCCAGCAGGCCCGGGACGAATAAAGTGGCCTACGAGCAGTACGTC. Translating gives CASRPGTNKVAYEQYV.

Ten or more counts support this clonotype. The CDR3 is CSAGGRWDRVAKNIQYF. As DNA, the CDR3 is TGCAGTGCAGGAGGGCGGTGGGACCGAGTTGCCAAAAACATTCAGTACTTC. The gene calls are TRBV20-1 and TRBJ2-4; D is possibly TRBD2 (6 bases). V was clipped by 6 bases and J by 1 base, with 22 bases between them. The germline V gene has CDR1 DFQATT and CDR2 SNEGSKA (reference sequence). CDR3 length: 17 residues.